This TCR beta chain emerged from a study of cytomegalovirus exposure and HLA in healthy donors. Study-level information: Earlier results showed approximately 110 million unique TCR beta sequences derived from some 180 million T cells.

Primers included in the PCR were 60 Vbeta and 13 Jbeta primers. The assay was immunoSEQ multiplex PCR, and TCRdb's table has in-frame clones only and misses some. This sample's table has some 130,000 clones. CDR1 is KGHSH and CDR2 is LQKENI in the germline V gene. The CDR3 covers 13 residues. V lost 5 bases, J lost 11 bases, and 8 bases stayed unmatched. Study observations and caveats: HLA-A and HLA-B allele assignments for most subjects were reportedly predicted accurately using TCR beta sequences. TCR beta chains associated with HLA were, in a later analysis, more clonally expanded than equally common others.

A remark on this clone: Its antigen is as yet unknown.

This rearrangement joins TRBV18 to TRBJ1-5; 8 bases align to TRBD1. The sequenced sample consisted of PBMCs. The TCR originated in a middle-aged woman in good health and CMV-seronegative. Here the CDR3 DNA reads TGTGCCAGCTCATCTCAGGGGGCCCCAGCCCAGCATTTT. This translates into CASSSQGAPAQHF.